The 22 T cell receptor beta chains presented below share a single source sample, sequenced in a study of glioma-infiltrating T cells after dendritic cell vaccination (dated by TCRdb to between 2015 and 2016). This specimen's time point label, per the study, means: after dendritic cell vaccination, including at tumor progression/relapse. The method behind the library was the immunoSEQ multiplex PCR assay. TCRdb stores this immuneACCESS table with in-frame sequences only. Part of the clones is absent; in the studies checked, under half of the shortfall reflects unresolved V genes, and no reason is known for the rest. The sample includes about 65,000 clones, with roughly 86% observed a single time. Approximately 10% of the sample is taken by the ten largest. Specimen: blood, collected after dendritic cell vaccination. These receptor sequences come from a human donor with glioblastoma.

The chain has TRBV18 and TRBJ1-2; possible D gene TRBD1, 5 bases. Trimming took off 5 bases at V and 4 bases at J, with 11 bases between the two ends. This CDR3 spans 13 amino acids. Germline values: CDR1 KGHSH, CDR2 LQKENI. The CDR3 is CASSRDWTYGYTF. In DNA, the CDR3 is TGTGCCAGCTCAAGGGACTGGACCTATGGCTACACCTTC.

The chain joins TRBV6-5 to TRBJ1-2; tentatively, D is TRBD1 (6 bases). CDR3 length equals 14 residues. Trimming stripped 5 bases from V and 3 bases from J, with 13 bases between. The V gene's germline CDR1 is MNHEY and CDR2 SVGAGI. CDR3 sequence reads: CASSPPGTYYGYTF. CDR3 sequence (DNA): TGTGCCAGCAGTCCCCCCGGGACATACTATGGCTACACCTTC.

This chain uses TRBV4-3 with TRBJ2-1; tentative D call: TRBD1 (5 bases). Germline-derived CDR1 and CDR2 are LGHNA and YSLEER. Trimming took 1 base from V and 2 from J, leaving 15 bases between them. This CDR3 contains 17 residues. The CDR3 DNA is TGCGCCAGCAGCCAAGGCTGGTCTGACAGTCCCTACAATGAGCAGTTCTTC. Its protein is CASSQGWSDSPYNEQFF.

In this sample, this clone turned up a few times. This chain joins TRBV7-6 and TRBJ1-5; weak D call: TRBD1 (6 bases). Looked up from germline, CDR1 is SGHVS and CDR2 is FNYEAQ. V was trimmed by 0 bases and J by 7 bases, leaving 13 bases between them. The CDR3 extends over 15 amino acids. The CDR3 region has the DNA TGTGCCAGCAGCTTAGCATCGTCAGGGGCCCAGCCCCAGCATTTT. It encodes CASSLASSGAQPQHF.

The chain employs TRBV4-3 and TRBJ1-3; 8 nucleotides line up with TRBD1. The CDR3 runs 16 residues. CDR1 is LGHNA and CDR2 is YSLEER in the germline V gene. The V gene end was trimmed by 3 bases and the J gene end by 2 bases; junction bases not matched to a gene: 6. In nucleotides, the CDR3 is TGCGCCAGCAGCCAGACCCGGACAGGGACTGGAAACACCATATATTTT. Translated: CASSQTRTGTGNTIYF.

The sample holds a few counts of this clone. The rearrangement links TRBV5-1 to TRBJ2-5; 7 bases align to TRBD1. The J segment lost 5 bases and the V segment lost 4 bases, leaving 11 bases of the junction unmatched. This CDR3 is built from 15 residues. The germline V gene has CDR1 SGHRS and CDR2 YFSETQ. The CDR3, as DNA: TGCGCCAGCAGCCCGAGCCCAGGGGGTGGGGAGACCCAGTACTTC. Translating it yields CASSPSPGGGETQYF.

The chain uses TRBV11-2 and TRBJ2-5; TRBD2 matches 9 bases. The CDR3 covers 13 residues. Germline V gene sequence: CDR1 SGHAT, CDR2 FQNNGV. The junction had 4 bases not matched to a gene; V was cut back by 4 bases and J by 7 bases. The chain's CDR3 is CASSSKTSGTQYF. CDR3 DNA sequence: TGTGCCAGCAGCTCAAAGACTAGCGGGACCCAGTACTTC. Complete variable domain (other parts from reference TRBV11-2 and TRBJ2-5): EAGVAQSPRYKIIEKRQSVAFWCNPISGHATLYWYQQILGQGPKLLIQFQNNGVVDDSQLPKDRFSAERLKGVDSTLKIQPAKLEDSAVYLCASSSKTSGTQYFGPGTRLLVL.

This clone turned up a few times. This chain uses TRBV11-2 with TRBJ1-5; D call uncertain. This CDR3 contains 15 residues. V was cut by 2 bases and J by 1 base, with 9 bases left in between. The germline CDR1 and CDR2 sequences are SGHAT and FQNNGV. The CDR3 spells CASSLSPGSNQPQHF. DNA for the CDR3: TGTGCCAGCAGCTTAAGTCCCGGGAGCAATCAGCCCCAGCATTTT.

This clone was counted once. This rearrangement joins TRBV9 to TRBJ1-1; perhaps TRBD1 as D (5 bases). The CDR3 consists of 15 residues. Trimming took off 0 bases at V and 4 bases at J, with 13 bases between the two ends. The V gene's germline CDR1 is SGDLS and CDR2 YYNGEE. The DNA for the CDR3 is TGTGCCAGCAGCGTAGGGGGGGGTAGGGGCACTGAAGCTTTCTTT. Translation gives CASSVGGGRGTEAFF.

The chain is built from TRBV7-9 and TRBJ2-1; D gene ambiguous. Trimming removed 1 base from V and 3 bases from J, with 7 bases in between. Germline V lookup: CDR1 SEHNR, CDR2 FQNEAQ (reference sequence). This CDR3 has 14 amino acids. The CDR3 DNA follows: TGTGCCAGCAGCTTAGGGCTAGACTACAATGAGCAGTTCTTC. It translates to CASSLGLDYNEQFF.

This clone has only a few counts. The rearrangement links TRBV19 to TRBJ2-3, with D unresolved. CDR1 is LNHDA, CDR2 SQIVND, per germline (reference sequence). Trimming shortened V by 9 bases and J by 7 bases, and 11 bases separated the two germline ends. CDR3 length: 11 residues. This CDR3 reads CASRTGYTQYF. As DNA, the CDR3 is TGTGCCAGCCGCACCGGGTATACGCAGTATTTT.

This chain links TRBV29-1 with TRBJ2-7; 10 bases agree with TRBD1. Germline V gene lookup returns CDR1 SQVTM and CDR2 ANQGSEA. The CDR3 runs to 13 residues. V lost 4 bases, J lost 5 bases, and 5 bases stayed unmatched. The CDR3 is CSVAGTGANEQYF. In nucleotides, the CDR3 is TGCAGCGTTGCTGGGACAGGGGCCAACGAGCAGTACTTC.

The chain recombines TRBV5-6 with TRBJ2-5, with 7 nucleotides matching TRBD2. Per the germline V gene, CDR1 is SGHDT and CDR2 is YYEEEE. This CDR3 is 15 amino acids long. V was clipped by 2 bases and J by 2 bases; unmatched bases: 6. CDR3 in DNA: TGTGCCAGCAGCTTACCCCTAGCGGCTCAAGAGACCCAGTACTTC. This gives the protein CASSLPLAAQETQYF.

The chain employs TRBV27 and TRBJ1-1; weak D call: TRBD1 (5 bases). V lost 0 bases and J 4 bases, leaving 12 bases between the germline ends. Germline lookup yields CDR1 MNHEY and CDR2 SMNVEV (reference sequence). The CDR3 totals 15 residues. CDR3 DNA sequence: TGTGCCAGCAGTTTATCTCGGGGGGTCCGCACTGAAGCTTTCTTT. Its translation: CASSLSRGVRTEAFF.

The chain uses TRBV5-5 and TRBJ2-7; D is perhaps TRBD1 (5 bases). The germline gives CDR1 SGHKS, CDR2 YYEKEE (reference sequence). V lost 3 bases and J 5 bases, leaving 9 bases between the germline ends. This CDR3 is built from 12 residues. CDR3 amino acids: CASSSQGHEQYF. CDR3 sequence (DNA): TGTGCCAGCAGCTCGCAGGGCCACGAGCAGTACTTC.

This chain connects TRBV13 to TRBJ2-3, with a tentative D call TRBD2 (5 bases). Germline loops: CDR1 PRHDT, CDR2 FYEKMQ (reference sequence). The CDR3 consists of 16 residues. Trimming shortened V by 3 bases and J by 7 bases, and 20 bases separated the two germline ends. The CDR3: CASSLRVGWRAHTQYF. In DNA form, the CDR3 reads TGTGCCAGCAGCTTGAGGGTTGGATGGCGGGCCCATACGCAGTATTTT.

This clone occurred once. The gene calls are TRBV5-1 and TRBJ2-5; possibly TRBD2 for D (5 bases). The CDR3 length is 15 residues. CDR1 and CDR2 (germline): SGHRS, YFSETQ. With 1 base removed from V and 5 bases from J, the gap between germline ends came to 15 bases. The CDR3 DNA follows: TGCGCCAGCAGCTTGCCGACTAAAGGACGGGAGACCCAGTACTTC. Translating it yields CASSLPTKGRETQYF.

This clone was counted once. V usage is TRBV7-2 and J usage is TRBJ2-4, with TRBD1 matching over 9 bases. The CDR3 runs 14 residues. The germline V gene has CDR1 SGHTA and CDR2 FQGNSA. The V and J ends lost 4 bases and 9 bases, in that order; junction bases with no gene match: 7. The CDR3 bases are TGTGCCAGCAGCTATGGGACAGGGCTGGGCATTCAGTACTTC. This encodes CASSYGTGLGIQYF.

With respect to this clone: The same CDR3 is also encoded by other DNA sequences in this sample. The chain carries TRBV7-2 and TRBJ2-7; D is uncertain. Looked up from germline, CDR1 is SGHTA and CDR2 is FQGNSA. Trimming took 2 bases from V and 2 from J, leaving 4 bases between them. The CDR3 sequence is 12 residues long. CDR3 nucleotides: TGTGCCAGCAGCTTACCAACCTACGAGCAGTACTTC. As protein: CASSLPTYEQYF.

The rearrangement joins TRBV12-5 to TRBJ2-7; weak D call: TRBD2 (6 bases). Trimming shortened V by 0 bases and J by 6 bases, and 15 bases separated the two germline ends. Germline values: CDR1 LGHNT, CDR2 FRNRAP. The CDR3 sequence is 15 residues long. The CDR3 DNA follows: TGTGCTAGTGGTTTGGTATCGGCGGGGTCGGGCGAGCAGTACTTC. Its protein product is CASGLVSAGSGEQYF.

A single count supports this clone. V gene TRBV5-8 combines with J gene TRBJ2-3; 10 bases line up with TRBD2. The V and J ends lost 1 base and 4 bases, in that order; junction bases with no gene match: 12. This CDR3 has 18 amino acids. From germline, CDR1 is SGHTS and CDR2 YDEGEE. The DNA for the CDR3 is TGTGCCAGCAGCTTGATTCCGATAGCGGGAGGAATGGCAGATACGCAGTATTTT. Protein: CASSLIPIAGGMADTQYF.

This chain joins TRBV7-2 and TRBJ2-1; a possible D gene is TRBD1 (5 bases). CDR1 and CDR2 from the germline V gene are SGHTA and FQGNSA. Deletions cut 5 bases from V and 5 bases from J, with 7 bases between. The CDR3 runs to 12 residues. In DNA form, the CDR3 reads TGTGCCAGCAGCCTGGACAACAATGAGCAGTTCTTC. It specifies CASSLDNNEQFF.